This T cell receptor beta chain came from a study of cytomegalovirus exposure and HLA in healthy donors (TCRdb year 2017). In terms of the full investigation: An earlier analysis of approximately 590 of the donors reported about 250 Gb of sequence data and about 100 million unique TCR beta sequences from about 200 million T cells. The genetic ancestry cluster associated with self-reported Caucasian donors included over 80% of the 398 genotyped donors. High-throughput TCR immunosequencing, statistical association of individual TCRs with disease status, and machine learning were combined to predict cytomegalovirus infection status. The study used immunosequencing to profile the T cell repertoires of approximately 640 subjects and linked those repertoires to cytomegalovirus serostatus. Across about 380 genotyped donors of the cohort, an average of about 240,000 unique TCR beta nucleotide sequences per donor were sequenced, and 15% to 20% of those sequences were non-productive. Donor age, sex, ethnicity and CMV serostatus were compiled together with the repertoire data. All discovery cohort repertoires had been generated on a single sequencing platform. In a later genetic analysis, genome-wide SNP genotypes for about three fifths of the roughly 670 donors were used, and that subset was treated as a discovery cohort. The number of donors typed differed by locus, with 629-630 for A, B, C, DRB1 and DQB1, 522 for DQA1, under 610 for DPA1, and approximately 470 for DPB1. Both class I and class II loci were covered by HLA typing, at four-digit resolution. A later analysis re-analyzed previously published TCR beta repertoires from 666 donors and added high-resolution HLA genotyping to study TCR occurrence patterns. Approximately 300 gigabases of sequencing data and around 85 million unique TCR sequences made up an early release that covered fewer than 650 HLA-typed donors. The study was designed to test whether signatures of past pathogen exposure could be identified by cataloging public T cell receptors. An earlier analysis of a few hundred of the donors applied high-throughput TCR beta sequencing to assess whether each TCR beta V gene segment acted as functional or pseudogenic. Besides the first cohort of approximately 710 subjects, a separate validation cohort made up of over 95 different subjects was used. About five DR-DQ haplotypes were treated as single units for association and clustering because of strong linkage in the cohort. The later analysis used no new phenotypic data to find candidate immune exposures, relying instead on TCR beta sequences and their occurrence across donors.

The paper's findings and limits, for the study overall: A later genetic analysis associated a missense DCLRE1C variant with V-gene and J-gene trimming of TCR beta chains, and an independent cohort replicated the association. In an earlier analysis of around 600 of the donors, most TCR beta V segments appeared in productive rearrangements about 90% or about 30% of the time, broadly matching IMGT annotations. Seventeen rarely observed V segments, including chromosome 9 orphons, were excluded from the earlier analysis of almost 600 of the donors because counts were too low. A further reported finding was that TCR beta sequences accurately predicted the HLA-A and HLA-B alleles for most subjects in the first cohort. Most TCR sequences were seen in very few donors, while some public TCRs were found in many individuals. In a later analysis, some 18,000 TCR beta sequences were associated with specific HLA alleles at a false discovery rate of 0.05. Only TCR beta chains were sequenced in this cohort, and the absence of alpha or paired-chain data limited detectable features. In a later analysis, HLA-associated TCR beta chains showed more clonal expansion and lower generation probabilities than non-associated chains that were equally common. Immune exposure information for the cohort was limited to CMV serostatus. The study gave a list of under 200 TCR beta chains associated with cytomegalovirus. A few of the identified cytomegalovirus-associated TCR beta chains were confirmed in vitro to be specific for cytomegalovirus antigens. A cluster of highly shared sequence variants was judged likely to be a technical artifact of the sequencing pipeline. The classifier was reported to diagnose cytomegalovirus status with high specificity and sensitivity in both the original cohort and the validation cohort. In a later genetic analysis, fewer N-insertions in productive TCRs were reported among donors in an Asian-associated ancestry cluster than the roughly 700-donor mean. According to a later analysis, parvovirus B19, influenza, CMV and Epstein-Barr virus appeared linked to several top co-occurrence clusters. Linkage disequilibrium might explain the correlated functional status among segregating V segments, but an unknown experimental factor could not be excluded. Some IMGT-functional V segments, including TRBV6-2 and TRBV6-3, could not be told apart with the 87-base-pair reads, so those segments were excluded. It was suggested by the authors that the approach could potentially be generalized to other disease states and immunological phenotypes. Sequencing depth was assumed to be roughly uniform across donors in the presence/absence analyses, though that assumption may not hold. HLA typing was unavailable for some donors at each locus, so association tests used only the typed subset. When HLA alleles, especially DR and DQ, strongly co-occurred, TCR associations were difficult to assign to individual alleles. According to a later analysis, TCR association rates differed among HLA loci, with DRB1 alleles showing the most associated TCRs and HLA-C alleles showing the fewest. In a later analysis, most CMV-associated TCR beta chains were found to appear HLA-restricted, with HLA associations seemingly driven largely by CMV exposure.

The cohort was made up of under 800 healthy bone marrow donors. At the time of sampling, every cohort member was nominally healthy, though immune exposures that went unrecorded were likely present. CMV serostatus was positive for about 270 and negative for about 50% of the roughly 700 cohort members, and was not recorded for this donor. A peripheral blood sample was collected from each donor, and TCR beta sequencing was performed on peripheral blood mononuclear cells. Genomic DNA extraction from the blood cell samples was performed with the Qiagen DNeasy Blood Extraction Kit. The library was obtained by the immunoSEQ multiplex PCR assay. For the multiplex PCR, a mixture combining 60 forward primers for TCR Vbeta segments and 13 reverse primers for TCR Jbeta segments was used. A multiplex PCR assay on genomic DNA amplified the CDR3 region of rearranged TCR beta genes. The Illumina HiSeq System was used to sequence the amplified TCR beta libraries as 87-base-pair reads. In the original analysis: In a later analysis, tens of millions of unique TCR beta chains were counted across the 690 or so repertoires, and around 11 million of these chains were shared by at least two donors. Raw reads were error-corrected and collapsed into unique sequences by a nearest-neighbor algorithm in which closely related sequences were merged to remove PCR and sequencing errors. V, D and J gene segments were assigned by aligning CDR3 sequences to IMGT reference sequences. Each retained sequence needed at least a six-nucleotide match to both a V gene segment and a J gene segment. A rearrangement counted as productive if the CDR3 had no stop codons and remained in frame with V and J, and every other rearrangement counted as non-productive. Following IMGT convention, CDR3 was defined as the stretch from the second conserved V-encoded cysteine to the conserved J-encoded phenylalanine. Sequences without an unambiguous match to a single V gene segment were excluded from the earlier analysis of about 630 of the donors. In an earlier analysis of more than 500 of the donors, a V segment was called functional when productive rearrangements were above 56.7%, and segregating when the standard deviation between donors exceeded 5%. A statistical classification framework was developed to diagnose cytomegalovirus status using the catalog of TCR beta chain sequences. In a later analysis, TCR nucleotide sequences were compared against IMGT/GENE-DB human TR gene sequences so that V and J genes could be assigned. Using the TCRdist pipeline, a later analysis assigned CDR3 sequences along with most-parsimonious VDJ recombination scenarios. In a later analysis, each TCR beta chain was defined by its CDR3 amino acid sequence together with its V-gene family, and reads lacking a unique V-gene family were excluded. In a later analysis, a few hundred highly shared, low-generation-probability nucleotide sequences were removed to address suspected cross-contamination and a sequencing artifact. In a later analysis, a clonal expansion index for each public chain was calculated from normalized within-repertoire ranks of inferred template counts. In a later analysis, generation probabilities were computed using a VDJ recombination model fitted to out-of-frame rearrangements, and the results were checked against IGoR. In a later analysis, hypergeometric tests were used to score TCR-TCR, TCR-HLA and TCR-CMV co-occurrence, with a repertoire-size bias correction applied to TCR pairs. To estimate false discovery rates, a later analysis permuted the HLA or CMV assignments 20 times. In a later analysis, co-occurring TCRs were grouped with DBSCAN, and TCRdist sequence similarity was added when clustering was performed within HLA-allele-positive subsets. Repertoires with fewer than 30,000 or more than 120,000 public chains were left out of co-occurrence clustering, as were a few repertoires with anomalous nucleotide sharing. Held by TCRdb, this immuneACCESS table contains in-frame sequences only and omits some clones. Under half of the omission traces to an unresolved V gene where checked; the cause of the rest is unknown. V and J calls and clone size follow that table, whereas D and trimming were derived from the DNA. A total of about 180,000 clones appear in this sample, just over 70% of them only once. Under 3% of the sample is taken by the ten largest.

Notes on this clone: The antigen this receptor binds is unknown. No per-base quality is available; no much larger clone lies one base away.

CDR1 MGHRA and CDR2 YSYEKL are derived from the germline V gene. For this chain, trimming is 4 bases at the V end and 0 bases at the J end, and the number of junction bases without a gene match is 5. The CDR3 has 17 amino acids, counting the end cysteine and phenylalanine. The kept DNA is CDR3 alone, 51 bases in frame from the first base. Sample: PBMCs. The rearrangement joined TRBV4-1 to TRBJ2-7; 14 nucleotides in the junction match TRBD2. The source of this sequence is a human donor in good health. CDR3 reads: CASSPGLAGDLSYEQYF. The DNA sequence follows: TGCGCCAGCAGCCCGGGACTAGCGGGGGATCTCTCCTACGAGCAGTACTTC.